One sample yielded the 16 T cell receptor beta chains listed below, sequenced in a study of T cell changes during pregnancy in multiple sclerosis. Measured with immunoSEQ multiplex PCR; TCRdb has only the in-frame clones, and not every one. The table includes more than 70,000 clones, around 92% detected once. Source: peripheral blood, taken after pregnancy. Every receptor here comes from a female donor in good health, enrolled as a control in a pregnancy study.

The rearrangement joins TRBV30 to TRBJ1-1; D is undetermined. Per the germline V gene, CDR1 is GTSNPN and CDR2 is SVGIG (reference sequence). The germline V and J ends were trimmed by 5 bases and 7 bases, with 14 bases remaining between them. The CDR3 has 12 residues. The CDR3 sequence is CAWGESGSEAFF. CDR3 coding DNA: TGTGCCTGGGGGGAATCCGGGAGTGAAGCTTTCTTT.

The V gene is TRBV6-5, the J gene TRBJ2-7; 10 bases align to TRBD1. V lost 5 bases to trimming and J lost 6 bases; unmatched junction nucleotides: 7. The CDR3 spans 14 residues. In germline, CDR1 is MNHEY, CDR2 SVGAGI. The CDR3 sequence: CASSPPGQGSEQYF. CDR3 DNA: TGTGCCAGCAGTCCGCCGGGACAGGGGTCCGAGCAGTACTTC.

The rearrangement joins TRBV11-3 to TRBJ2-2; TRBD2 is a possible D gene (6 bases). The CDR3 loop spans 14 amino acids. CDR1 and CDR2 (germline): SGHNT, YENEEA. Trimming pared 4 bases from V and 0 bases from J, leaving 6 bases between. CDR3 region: CASSWRANTGELFF. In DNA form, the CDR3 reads TGTGCCAGCAGCTGGAGGGCGAACACCGGGGAGCTGTTTTTT.

CDR3 nucleotide sequence: TGTGCCAGCCGGGCGGGGGTGAACACTGAAGCTTTCTTT. Its translation is CASRAGVNTEAFF. The chain carries TRBV18 and TRBJ1-1, with D possibly TRBD1 on 5 matching bases. CDR1 and CDR2 (germline): KGHSH, LQKENI. This CDR3 is 13 amino acids long. Trimming pared 8 bases from V and 0 bases from J, leaving 10 bases between.

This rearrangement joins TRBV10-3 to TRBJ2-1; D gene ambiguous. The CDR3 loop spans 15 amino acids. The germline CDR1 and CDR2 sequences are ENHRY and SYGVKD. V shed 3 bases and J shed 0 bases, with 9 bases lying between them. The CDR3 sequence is CAISDQESSYNEQFF. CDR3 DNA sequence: TGTGCCATCAGTGACCAGGAAAGCTCCTACAATGAGCAGTTCTTC.

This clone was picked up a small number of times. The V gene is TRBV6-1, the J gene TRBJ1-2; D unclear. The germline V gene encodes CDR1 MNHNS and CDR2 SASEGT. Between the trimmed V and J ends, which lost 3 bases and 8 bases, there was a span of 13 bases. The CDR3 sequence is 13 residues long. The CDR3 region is CASSEGGQRGYTF. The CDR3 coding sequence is TGTGCCAGCAGTGAGGGTGGGCAGAGAGGCTACACCTTC.

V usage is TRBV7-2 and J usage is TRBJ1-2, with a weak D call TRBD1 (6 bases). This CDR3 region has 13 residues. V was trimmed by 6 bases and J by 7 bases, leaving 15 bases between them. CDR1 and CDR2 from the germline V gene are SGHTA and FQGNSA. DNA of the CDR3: TGTGCCAGCAGACCCGGGGGGGCGCCTGGCTACACCTTC. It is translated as CASRPGGAPGYTF.

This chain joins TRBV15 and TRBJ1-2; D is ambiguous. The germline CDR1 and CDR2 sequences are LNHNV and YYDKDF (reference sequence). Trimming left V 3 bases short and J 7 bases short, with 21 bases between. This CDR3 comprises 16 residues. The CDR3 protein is CATSSSRDWVGGGYTF. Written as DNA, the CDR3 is TGTGCCACCAGCAGCAGTCGAGACTGGGTTGGAGGTGGCTACACCTTC.

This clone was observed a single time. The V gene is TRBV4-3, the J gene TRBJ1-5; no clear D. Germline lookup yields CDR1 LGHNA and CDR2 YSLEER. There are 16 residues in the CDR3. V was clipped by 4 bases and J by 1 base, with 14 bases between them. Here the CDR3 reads CASSPVFGDSNQPQHF. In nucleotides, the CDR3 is TGCGCCAGCAGCCCCGTTTTTGGAGACAGCAATCAGCCCCAGCATTTT.

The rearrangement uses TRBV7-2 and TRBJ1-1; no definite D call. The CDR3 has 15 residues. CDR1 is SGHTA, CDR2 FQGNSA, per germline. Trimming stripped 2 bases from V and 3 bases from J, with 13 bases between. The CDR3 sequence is CASSLTESKYTEAFF. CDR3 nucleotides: TGTGCCAGCAGCTTAACAGAGAGTAAATACACTGAAGCTTTCTTT.

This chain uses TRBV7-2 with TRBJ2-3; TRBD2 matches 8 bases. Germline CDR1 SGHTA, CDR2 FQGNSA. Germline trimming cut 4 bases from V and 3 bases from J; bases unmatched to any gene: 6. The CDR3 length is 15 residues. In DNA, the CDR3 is TGTGCCAGCAGCTCCGGGGGGGCGTTGACAGATACGCAGTATTTT. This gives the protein CASSSGGALTDTQYF. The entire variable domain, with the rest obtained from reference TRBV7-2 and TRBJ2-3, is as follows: GAGVSQSPSNKVTEKGKDVELRCDPISGHTALYWYRQSLGQGLEFLIYFQGNSAPDKSGLPSDRFSAERTGGSVSTLTIQRTQQEDSAVYLCASSSGGALTDTQYFGPGTRLTVL.

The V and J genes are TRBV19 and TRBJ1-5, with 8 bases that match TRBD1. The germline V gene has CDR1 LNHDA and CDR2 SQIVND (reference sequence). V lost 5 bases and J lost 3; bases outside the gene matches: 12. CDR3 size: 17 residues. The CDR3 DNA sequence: TGTGCCAGTAGTGTCCGCAGGGGGCTCAAAGACAATCAGCCCCAGCATTTT. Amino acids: CASSVRRGLKDNQPQHF. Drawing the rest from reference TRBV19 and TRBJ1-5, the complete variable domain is DGGITQSPKYLFRKEGQNVTLSCEQNLNHDAMYWYRQDPGQGLRLIYYSQIVNDFQKGDIAEGYSVSREKKESFPLTVTSAQKNPTAFYLCASSVRRGLKDNQPQHFGDGTRLSIL.

The CDR3 DNA reads as TGTGCCAGCAGTGACACTGGCTCTGGAAACACCATATATTTT. As protein: CASSDTGSGNTIYF. The V call is TRBV25-1, the J call TRBJ1-3; D ambiguous. This CDR3 comprises 14 residues. V was clipped by 3 bases and J by 0 bases, with 6 bases between them. Germline CDR1 and CDR2: MGHDK and SYGVNS.

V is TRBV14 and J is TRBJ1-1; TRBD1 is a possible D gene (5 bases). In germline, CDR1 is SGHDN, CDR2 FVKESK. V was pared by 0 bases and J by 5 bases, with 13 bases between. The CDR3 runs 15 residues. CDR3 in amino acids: CASSQDWGVGTEAFF. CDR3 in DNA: TGTGCCAGCAGCCAAGACTGGGGCGTGGGGACTGAAGCTTTCTTT.

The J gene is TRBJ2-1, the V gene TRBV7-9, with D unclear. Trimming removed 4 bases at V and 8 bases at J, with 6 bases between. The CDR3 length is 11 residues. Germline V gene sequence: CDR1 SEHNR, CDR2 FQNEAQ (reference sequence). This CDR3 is CASSSLDEQFF. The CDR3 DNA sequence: TGTGCCAGCAGCTCTCTAGATGAGCAGTTCTTC.

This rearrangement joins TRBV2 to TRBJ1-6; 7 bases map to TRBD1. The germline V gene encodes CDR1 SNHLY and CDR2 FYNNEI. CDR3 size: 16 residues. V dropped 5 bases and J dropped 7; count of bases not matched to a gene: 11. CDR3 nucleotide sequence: TGTGCCAGCAGTTACACGGGACAGCACTTCAATTCACCCCTCCACTTT. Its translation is CASSYTGQHFNSPLHF.